This T cell receptor beta chain appears in the sequencing data of a study of cytomegalovirus exposure and HLA in healthy donors. Findings of the study overall: CMV serostatus alone was available as immune exposure information.

Germline CDR1 is LNHNV and CDR2 is YYDKDF (reference sequence). CDR3 length: 14 amino acids. The trim removed 1 base at V and 5 bases at J, leaving 4 bases unmatched. This clone was seen a few times. Antigen unknown. PCR was performed using 60 Vbeta and 13 Jbeta primers. TCRdb keeps only in-frame clones here, not all; method: immunoSEQ multiplex PCR. This table holds about 120,000 clones, 15% to 19% found once. The material sequenced was PBMCs. This rearrangement joins TRBV15 to TRBJ2-5, with TRBD1 identical over 7 bases. The TCR was taken from a woman aged 18-29 years in good health and CMV-seronegative. The CDR3 DNA reads as TGTGCCACCAGCAGAGCCGACAGGGAGGAGACCCAGTACTTC. This codes for CATSRADREETQYF.